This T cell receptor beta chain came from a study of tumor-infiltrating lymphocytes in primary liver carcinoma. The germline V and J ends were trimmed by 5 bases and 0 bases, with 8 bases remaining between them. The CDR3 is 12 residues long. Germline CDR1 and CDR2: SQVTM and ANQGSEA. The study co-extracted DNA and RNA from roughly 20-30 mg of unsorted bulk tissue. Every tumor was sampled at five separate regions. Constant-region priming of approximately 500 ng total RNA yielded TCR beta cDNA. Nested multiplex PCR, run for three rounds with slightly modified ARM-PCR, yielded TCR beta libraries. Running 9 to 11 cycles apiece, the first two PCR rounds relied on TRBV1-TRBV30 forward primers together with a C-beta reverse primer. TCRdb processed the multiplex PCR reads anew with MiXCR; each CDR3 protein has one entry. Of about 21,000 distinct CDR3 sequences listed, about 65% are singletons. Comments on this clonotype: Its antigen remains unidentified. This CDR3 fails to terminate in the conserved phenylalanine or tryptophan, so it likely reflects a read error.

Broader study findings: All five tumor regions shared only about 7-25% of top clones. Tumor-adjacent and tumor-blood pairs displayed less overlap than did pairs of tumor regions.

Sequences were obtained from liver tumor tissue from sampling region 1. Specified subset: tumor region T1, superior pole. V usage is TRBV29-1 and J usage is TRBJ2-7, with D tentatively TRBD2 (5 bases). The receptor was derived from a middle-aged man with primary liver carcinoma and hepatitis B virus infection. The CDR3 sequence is CSVTRSSYEQYS. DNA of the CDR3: TGCAGCGTTACTAGAAGCTCCTACGAGCAGTACTCA.